Listed here are 8 T cell receptor beta chains from one sample, sequenced in a study of cytomegalovirus exposure and HLA in healthy donors. The study ran its PCR with 60 Vbeta and 13 Jbeta primers. Method: immunoSEQ multiplex PCR; TCRdb's copy keeps in-frame clones and lacks some. The sample includes 93,000 or so clones. Material: PBMCs. Source of these receptors: a middle-aged man in good health and CMV-seronegative.

DNA for the CDR3: TGTGCCAGCAGCTCACAACAGGGGACTGAAGCTTTCTTT. It yields the protein CASSSQQGTEAFF. The V call is TRBV7-2, the J call TRBJ1-1, with TRBD1 identical over 7 bases. Germline V gene data show CDR1 as SGHTA and CDR2 as FQGNSA. J was trimmed by 5 bases and V by 4 bases; bases with no gene match: 4. The CDR3 is 13 amino acids. Full variable domain (outside the CDR3, taken from reference TRBV7-2 and TRBJ1-1): GAGVSQSPSNKVTEKGKDVELRCDPISGHTALYWYRQSLGQGLEFLIYFQGNSAPDKSGLPSDRFSAERTGGSVSTLTIQRTQQEDSAVYLCASSSQQGTEAFFGQGTRLTVV.

The V and J genes are TRBV7-9 and TRBJ1-1; D not certain. Trimming shortened V by 0 bases and J by 5 bases, and 7 bases separated the two germline ends. The germline gives CDR1 SEHNR, CDR2 FQNEAQ (reference sequence). The CDR3 length is 13 residues. CDR3 in DNA: TGTGCCAGCAGCTTAGCAATTTATACTGAAGCTTTCTTT. Its protein product is CASSLAIYTEAFF.

J is TRBJ2-5 and V is TRBV6-5, with D unresolved. Between the trimmed V and J ends, which lost 6 bases and 4 bases, there was a span of 6 bases. This CDR3 contains 11 residues. From germline, CDR1 is MNHEY and CDR2 SVGAGI. This chain's CDR3 is CASSRGETQYF. The CDR3 DNA sequence: TGTGCCAGCAGCCGAGGAGAGACCCAGTACTTC.

The rearrangement uses TRBV5-1 and TRBJ2-7; D gene ambiguous. Trimming cost V 4 bases and J 2 bases, with 4 bases left between them. Germline V gene lookup returns CDR1 SGHRS and CDR2 YFSETQ. CDR3 length: 11 amino acids. The CDR3 loop is CASSAAYEQYF. CDR3 DNA: TGCGCCAGCAGCGCAGCCTACGAGCAGTACTTC.

The chain carries TRBV10-3 and TRBJ2-3; D may be TRBD2 (5 bases). Germline V gene lookup returns CDR1 ENHRY and CDR2 SYGVKD. Trimming shortened V by 7 bases and J by 5 bases, and 13 bases separated the two germline ends. CDR3 length: 13 amino acids. Here the CDR3 DNA reads TGTGCCATCACACGAGGGCAGGAAGATACGCAGTATTTT. Its translation is CAITRGQEDTQYF.

This clone registers medium-sized (0.01 to 0.1%) by frequency. The chain joins TRBV27 to TRBJ2-2, with 8 bases aligning to TRBD1. Germline V lookup: CDR1 MNHEY, CDR2 SMNVEV (reference sequence). J gave up 3 bases and V 4 bases, and 13 bases lay outside the gene matches. The CDR3 has 18 amino acids. The CDR3 is CASSSQAAPGGHTGELFF. The CDR3 DNA follows: TGTGCCAGCAGTTCCCAGGCCGCCCCAGGGGGCCACACCGGGGAGCTGTTTTTT.

The genes are TRBV7-2 and TRBJ1-5, with 12 bases fitting TRBD1. Germline V gene lookup returns CDR1 SGHTA and CDR2 FQGNSA. Trimming cost V 10 bases and J 7 bases; bases outside gene matches: 14. This CDR3 spans 16 amino acids. The CDR3 sequence: CATEASGQGARQPQHF. CDR3 bases: TGTGCCACCGAGGCTTCGGGACAGGGGGCAAGGCAGCCCCAGCATTTT. The variable domain in full, completed from reference TRBV7-2 and TRBJ1-5, reads GAGVSQSPSNKVTEKGKDVELRCDPISGHTALYWYRQSLGQGLEFLIYFQGNSAPDKSGLPSDRFSAERTGGSVSTLTIQRTQQEDSAVYLCATEASGQGARQPQHFGDGTRLSIL.

The chain employs TRBV30 and TRBJ1-1; D gene ambiguous. Germline lookup yields CDR1 GTSNPN and CDR2 SVGIG (reference sequence). The CDR3 runs to 12 residues. With 1 base removed from V and 2 bases from J, the gap between germline ends came to 5 bases. CDR3 in DNA: TGTGCCTGGAGTGATCAAAACACTGAAGCTTTCTTT. Amino acids: CAWSDQNTEAFF.